Listed here are 8 T cell receptor beta chains from one sample, sequenced in a study of blood T cell repertoires in COVID-19. Libraries were prepared by immunoSEQ multiplex PCR; TCRdb keeps only in-frame clonotypes and omits some of them. There are roughly 250,000 clones in the sample; roughly 93% occur only once, and roughly 2.1% lies in the top ten. Sample: PBMCs or T cells enriched from blood (not recorded which). The source is a woman between 40 and 55 years old with acute COVID-19.

The gene calls are TRBV5-4 and TRBJ2-2; 9 positions agree with TRBD1. CDR3 length equals 17 residues. The V and J ends lost 5 bases and 7 bases, in that order; junction bases with no gene match: 15. Germline CDR1 and CDR2: SGHNT and YYREEE (reference sequence). CDR3 in DNA: TGTGCCAGCAGTAGGAGGGGACAGGGAAACGGTGTCGGGGAGCTGTTTTTT. It codes for CASSRRGQGNGVGELFF.

The rearrangement joins TRBV9 to TRBJ1-2, with 10 nucleotides matching TRBD1. Germline V gene sequence: CDR1 SGDLS, CDR2 YYNGEE. V lost 4 bases, J lost 6 bases, and 6 bases stayed unmatched. The CDR3 runs to 14 residues. Here the CDR3 reads CASSPGQGRNGYTF. As DNA, the CDR3 is TGTGCCAGCAGCCCGGGACAGGGGAGGAATGGCTACACCTTC.

This chain connects TRBV27 to TRBJ2-7; 7 positions match TRBD1. V dropped 1 base and J dropped 2; count of bases not matched to a gene: 2. Germline V gene data show CDR1 as MNHEY and CDR2 as SMNVEV (reference sequence). The CDR3 contains 14 residues. The CDR3 is CASSLFQGAYEQYF. DNA of the CDR3: TGTGCCAGCAGTTTATTTCAGGGGGCCTACGAGCAGTACTTC.

The chain has TRBV18 and TRBJ1-4, with TRBD1 matching 7 bases. Per germline, CDR1 KGHSH and CDR2 LQKENI. V was pared by 2 bases and J by 6 bases, with 6 bases of the junction left unmatched. The CDR3 is made up of 15 amino acids. CDR3 region: CASSPGGGAYEKLFF. CDR3 DNA: TGTGCCAGCTCACCAGGAGGGGGCGCGTATGAAAAACTGTTTTTT.

The CDR3 is CASSLGQGYGQPQHF. CDR3 DNA: TGTGCCAGCAGCTTGGGGCAGGGGTACGGTCAGCCCCAGCATTTT. The V and J genes are TRBV7-2 and TRBJ1-5; maybe TRBD1 (6 bases). Per germline, CDR1 SGHTA and CDR2 FQGNSA. This CDR3 contains 15 residues. Trimming removed 3 bases at V and 6 bases at J, with 15 bases between. Full variable domain (remainder filled in from reference TRBV7-2 and TRBJ1-5): GAGVSQSPSNKVTEKGKDVELRCDPISGHTALYWYRQSLGQGLEFLIYFQGNSAPDKSGLPSDRFSAERTGGSVSTLTIQRTQQEDSAVYLCASSLGQGYGQPQHFGDGTRLSIL.

This sequence joins TRBV28 and TRBJ1-2; 11 bases agree with TRBD1. The CDR3 has 15 amino acids. The V segment lost 4 bases and the J segment 4 bases; nucleotides outside the gene matches: 5. Germline values: CDR1 MDHEN, CDR2 SYDVKM. DNA for the CDR3: TGTGCCAGCAGTTCTTCCGGGACAGGGGGCTATGGCTACACCTTC. Translated, it gives CASSSSGTGGYGYTF.

The chain carries TRBV4-1 and TRBJ1-5, with D perhaps TRBD1 (6 bases). The germline gives CDR1 MGHRA, CDR2 YSYEKL. CDR3 length: 15 amino acids. Trimming removed 4 bases at V and 3 bases at J, with 13 bases between. The DNA for the CDR3 is TGCGCCAGCAGCCCAGGGGAGGGGGACAATCAGCCCCAGCATTTT. It translates to CASSPGEGDNQPQHF.

The chain recombines TRBV19 with TRBJ1-3; a weak D match, TRBD1 (5 bases). Trimming removed 3 bases at V and 2 bases at J, with 8 bases between. The CDR3 is 14 residues long. The germline CDR1 and CDR2 sequences are LNHDA and SQIVND (reference sequence). The CDR3 sequence: CASSIDRTGNTIYF. The CDR3 coding sequence is TGTGCCAGTAGTATCGACAGAACTGGAAACACCATATATTTT.